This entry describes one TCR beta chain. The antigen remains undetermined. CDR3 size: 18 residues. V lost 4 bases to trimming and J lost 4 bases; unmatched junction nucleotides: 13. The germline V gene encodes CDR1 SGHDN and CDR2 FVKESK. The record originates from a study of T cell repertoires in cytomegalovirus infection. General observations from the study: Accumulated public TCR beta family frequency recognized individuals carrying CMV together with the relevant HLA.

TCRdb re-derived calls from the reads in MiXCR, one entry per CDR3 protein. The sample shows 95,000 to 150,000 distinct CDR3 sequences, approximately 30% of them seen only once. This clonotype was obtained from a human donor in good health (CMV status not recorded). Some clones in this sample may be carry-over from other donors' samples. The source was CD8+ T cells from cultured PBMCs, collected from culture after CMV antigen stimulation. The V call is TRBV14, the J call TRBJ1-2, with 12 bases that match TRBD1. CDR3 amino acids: CASSLSPGQGAFLYGYTF. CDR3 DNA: TGTGCCAGCAGCCTCTCTCCGGGACAGGGGGCGTTCCTCTATGGCTACACCTTC. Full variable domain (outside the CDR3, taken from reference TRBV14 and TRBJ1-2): EAGVTQFPSHSVIEKGQTVTLRCDPISGHDNLYWYRRVMGKEIKFLLHFVKESKQDESGMPNNRFLAERTGGTYSTLKVQPAELEDSGVYFCASSLSPGQGAFLYGYTFGSGTRLTVV.